The 26 T cell receptor beta chains below come from one sample, sequenced in a study of T cell responses to AZD1222 COVID-19 vaccine. Produced via immunoSEQ multiplex PCR; TCRdb's table is partial and in-frame only. Among over 75,000 clones listed, 85% to 90% were seen once. Sequenced material: peripheral blood, taken on day 0 of AZD1222 vaccination. Receptors were obtained from an adult in good health.

V gene TRBV12-3 or TRBV12-4 combines with J gene TRBJ1-2; TRBD1 aligns across 10 bases. CDR3 size: 13 residues. J was trimmed by 8 bases and V by 5 bases; bases with no gene match: 5. The CDR3 loop reads CASSRGTGAGYTF. The CDR3 coding sequence is TGTGCCAGCAGTAGAGGGACAGGGGCCGGCTACACCTTC.

This clone was counted between two and nine times. The gene calls are TRBV5-1 and TRBJ2-2; 13 nucleotides match TRBD2. This CDR3 has 17 amino acids. V was clipped by 3 bases and J by 7 bases; unmatched bases: 9. CDR1 is SGHRS, CDR2 YFSETQ, per germline. CDR3 nucleotides: TGCGCCAGCAGCTGGGGACTAGCGGGATCTTTCGACGGGGAGCTGTTTTTT. Translation gives CASSWGLAGSFDGELFF.

Worth noting for this clone: Being one base from a much bigger clone, this may be a read error. This chain joins TRBV28 and TRBJ1-2; no clear D. The CDR3 totals 15 residues. Per germline, CDR1 MDHEN and CDR2 SYDVKM. Trimming stripped 5 bases from V and 4 bases from J, with 17 bases between. The CDR3 sequence is CASSLPRELTYGYTF. Here the CDR3 DNA reads TGTGCCAGCAGTCTACCCCGGGAACTCACCTATGGCTACACCTTC.

The gene calls are TRBV4-2 and TRBJ1-5; 7 bases are a match to TRBD1. The CDR3 consists of 16 residues. Per the germline V gene, CDR1 is LGHNA and CDR2 is YNFKEQ. The V segment lost 0 bases and the J segment 7 bases; nucleotides outside the gene matches: 9. This CDR3 is CASSQDYGQVGQPQHF. CDR3 nucleotides: TGTGCCAGCAGCCAAGACTATGGACAGGTAGGCCAGCCCCAGCATTTT.

This clone was counted a single time. This rearrangement joins TRBV28 to TRBJ1-5, with D hard to call. The V gene lost 2 bases and the J gene lost 1 base, with 9 bases spanning the gap. The CDR3 has 15 residues. Germline V gene sequence: CDR1 MDHEN, CDR2 SYDVKM. CDR3 bases: TGTGCCAGCAGTTTAGGGCTGGGGAGCAATCAGCCCCAGCATTTT. Its protein product is CASSLGLGSNQPQHF.

The chain employs TRBV24-1 and TRBJ2-1; no clear D. CDR3 length: 12 residues. From germline, CDR1 is KGHDR and CDR2 SFDVKD. V was clipped by 7 bases and J by 10 bases, with 13 bases between them. CDR3: CATRSTILEQFF. CDR3 coding DNA: TGTGCCACCAGGTCCACCATCTTAGAGCAGTTCTTC.

V is TRBV27 and J is TRBJ2-7, with a possible D match to TRBD1 (5 bases). The V and J ends lost 7 bases and 3 bases respectively, with 13 bases between them. The CDR3 has 13 residues. Germline CDR1 is MNHEY and CDR2 is SMNVEV (reference sequence). The CDR3 coding sequence is TGTGCCAGCACAGGGTCATTAATCTACGAGCAGTACTTC. Amino acid sequence: CASTGSLIYEQYF.

This sequence joins TRBV28 and TRBJ2-2, with a possible D match to TRBD1 (5 bases). Trimming took off 5 bases at V and 0 bases at J, with 13 bases between the two ends. There are 16 residues in the CDR3. Germline assignment: CDR1 MDHEN and CDR2 SYDVKM. This CDR3 reads CASSLRTTANTGELFF. The CDR3 nucleotides read TGTGCCAGCAGTCTTCGGACAACCGCGAACACCGGGGAGCTGTTTTTT. Based on the CDR3 plus reference TRBV28 and TRBJ2-2, the full variable domain is DVKVTQSSRYLVKRTGEKVFLECVQDMDHENMFWYRQDPGLGLRLIYFSYDVKMKEKGDIPEGYSVSREKKERFSLILESASTNQTSMYLCASSLRTTANTGELFFGEGSRLTVL.

J is TRBJ2-3 and V is TRBV24-1, with D perhaps given as TRBD1 or TRBD2 (5 bases each). Germline V gives CDR1 KGHDR, CDR2 SFDVKD. Trimming took off 1 base at V and 5 bases at J, with 12 bases between the two ends. This CDR3 has 15 residues. In nucleotides, the CDR3 is TGTGCCACCAGTGATTTTCAGGGAGACGGAGATACGCAGTATTTT. It encodes CATSDFQGDGDTQYF.

In this sample, this clone turned up once. V is TRBV7-9 and J is TRBJ2-3; TRBD2 matches at 14 bases. The CDR3 consists of 16 residues. V lost 5 bases to trimming and J lost 3 bases; unmatched junction nucleotides: 4. Germline CDR1 reads SEHNR; CDR2 reads FQNEAQ (reference sequence). The CDR3: CASSLGTSGRTDTQYF. In DNA, the CDR3 is TGTGCCAGCAGCCTCGGGACTAGCGGGAGAACAGATACGCAGTATTTT.

The DNA for the CDR3 is TGCGCCAGCAGTCAATTCCGTGGGGGATTCATCTGCACTGAAGCTTTCTTT. Protein sequence: CASSQFRGGFICTEAFF. The V and J genes are TRBV23-1 and TRBJ1-1; possibly TRBD1 for D (5 bases). TRBV23-1 is recorded as an ORF, its role being uncertain. The V and J ends lost 1 base and 4 bases respectively, with 19 bases between them. CDR3 length equals 17 residues.

The chain links TRBV5-1 to TRBJ2-7, with TRBD1 matching over 8 bases. CDR1 and CDR2 from the germline V gene are SGHRS and YFSETQ. J was trimmed by 7 bases and V by 9 bases; bases with no gene match: 15. This CDR3 spans 14 amino acids. CDR3 loop: CATKLDRGYGEQYF. CDR3 nucleotide sequence: TGCGCCACCAAGTTAGACAGGGGTTATGGTGAGCAGTACTTC.

The chain combines TRBV5-1 with TRBJ2-1; 9 bases are shared with TRBD2. Germline CDR1 and CDR2: SGHRS and YFSETQ. The CDR3 covers 15 residues. Trimming at V came to 1 base and at J to 6 bases, leaving 5 bases not matched to a gene. This chain's CDR3 is CASSLRSGGSNEQFF. In nucleotides, the CDR3 is TGCGCCAGCAGCTTGCGTAGCGGGGGATCCAATGAGCAGTTCTTC. Using reference TRBV5-1 and TRBJ2-1 for the parts outside the CDR3, the full variable domain is KAGVTQTPRYLIKTRGQQVTLSCSPISGHRSVSWYQQTPGQGLQFLFEYFSETQRNKGNFPGRFSGRQFSNSRSEMNVSTLELGDSALYLCASSLRSGGSNEQFFGPGTRLTVL.

The chain is built from TRBV2 and TRBJ2-1, with 16 bases lining up with TRBD2. Trimming cost V 6 bases and J 8 bases; bases outside gene matches: 7. Germline lookup yields CDR1 SNHLY and CDR2 FYNNEI. The CDR3 covers 16 residues. CDR3: CASSAGTSGGGDEQFF. As DNA, the CDR3 is TGTGCCAGCAGCGCCGGGACTAGCGGGGGGGGCGATGAGCAGTTCTTC.

The rearrangement links TRBV27 to TRBJ2-3, with 10 positions matching TRBD2. V shed 4 bases, J shed 7 bases, and the junction held 8 bases outside the gene matches. The CDR3 runs to 15 residues. Per the germline V gene, CDR1 is MNHEY and CDR2 is SMNVEV (reference sequence). The CDR3 loop reads CASSSLAGGGYTQYF. In DNA, the CDR3 is TGTGCCAGCAGTTCCTTAGCGGGAGGAGGATATACGCAGTATTTT.

The gene calls are TRBV5-6 and TRBJ2-3; D is undetermined. Germline V gene lookup returns CDR1 SGHDT and CDR2 YYEEEE. The CDR3 spans 11 residues. V was clipped by 0 bases and J by 6 bases, with 2 bases between them. The CDR3 region is CASSLVDTQYF. The CDR3 DNA reads as TGTGCCAGCAGCTTGGTGGATACGCAGTATTTT.

The chain couples TRBV4-2 to TRBJ2-3, with a weak D call TRBD2 (6 bases). The ends were cut back, 1 base at V and 0 bases at J, with 11 bases in the middle. The germline CDR1 and CDR2 sequences are LGHNA and YNFKEQ. The CDR3 contains 16 residues. Written as DNA, the CDR3 is TGTGCCAGCAGCCAAGCGGGTAGCGGAAGCACAGATACGCAGTATTTT. Translation gives CASSQAGSGSTDTQYF.

V is TRBV25-1 and J is TRBJ1-5; TRBD1 might be the D (6 bases). This CDR3 is built from 13 residues. CDR1 and CDR2 from the germline V gene are MGHDK and SYGVNS. V gave up 4 bases and J gave up 7 bases, with 11 bases separating them. Here the CDR3 reads CASSVGADQPQHF. In nucleotides, the CDR3 is TGTGCCAGCAGTGTGGGGGCGGACCAGCCCCAGCATTTT.

This chain connects TRBV6-2 or TRBV6-3 to TRBJ2-1; D is tentatively TRBD1 or TRBD2 (5 bases each). Germline CDR1 and CDR2: MNHEY and SVGEGT. The CDR3 consists of 14 residues. V was trimmed by 2 bases and J by 7 bases, leaving 12 bases between them. CDR3 loop: CASSYGQGRNEQFF. CDR3 sequence (DNA): TGTGCCAGCAGTTACGGGCAGGGACGGAATGAGCAGTTCTTC.

The chain is built from TRBV5-6 and TRBJ1-1; no definite D call. Trimming took off 0 bases at V and 4 bases at J, with 10 bases between the two ends. There are 14 residues in the CDR3. Germline V gives CDR1 SGHDT, CDR2 YYEEEE. The DNA for the CDR3 is TGTGCCAGCAGCTTGGGGGCGTCGACCACTGAAGCTTTCTTT. Translating gives CASSLGASTTEAFF.

The genes are TRBV5-1 and TRBJ2-3, with D perhaps matching TRBD1 or TRBD2 (5 bases each). CDR3 length: 12 residues. Trimming stripped 2 bases from V and 6 bases from J, with 7 bases between. Germline V lookup: CDR1 SGHRS, CDR2 YFSETQ. The CDR3 coding sequence is TGCGCCAGCAGCTTTGAGGGGGATACGCAGTATTTT. It translates to CASSFEGDTQYF. Full variable domain (outside the CDR3, taken from reference TRBV5-1 and TRBJ2-3): KAGVTQTPRYLIKTRGQQVTLSCSPISGHRSVSWYQQTPGQGLQFLFEYFSETQRNKGNFPGRFSGRQFSNSRSEMNVSTLELGDSALYLCASSFEGDTQYFGPGTRLTVL.

The V and J genes are TRBV15 and TRBJ1-1; D ambiguous. V was trimmed by 0 bases and J by 4 bases, leaving 9 bases between them. Germline V gene data show CDR1 as LNHNV and CDR2 as YYDKDF (reference sequence). The CDR3 consists of 14 residues. Here the CDR3 reads CATSRDTASTEAFF. In nucleotides, the CDR3 is TGTGCCACCAGCAGAGACACGGCCAGCACTGAAGCTTTCTTT.

The chain is built from TRBV19 and TRBJ2-3; the D is unclear. Germline CDR1 LNHDA, CDR2 SQIVND (reference sequence). This CDR3 is 11 amino acids long. Between the trimmed V and J ends, which lost 0 bases and 5 bases, there was a span of 0 bases. Written as DNA, the CDR3 is TGTGCCAGTAGTATAGAAGATACGCAGTATTTT. Its translation is CASSIEDTQYF.

The rearrangement joins TRBV2 to TRBJ1-3, with D uncertain. This CDR3 has 14 residues. V was pared by 6 bases and J by 4 bases, with 13 bases between. CDR1 is SNHLY, CDR2 FYNNEI, per germline. CDR3 protein: CASSFPGGGNTIYF. CDR3 in DNA: TGTGCCAGCAGCTTCCCAGGAGGGGGAAACACCATATATTTT.

The chain links TRBV3-1 (or the pseudogene TRBV3-2) to TRBJ1-4; TRBD1 might be the D (5 bases). Per germline, CDR1 LGHDT and CDR2 YNNKEL (reference sequence). V gave up 3 bases and J gave up 4 bases, with 15 bases separating them. This CDR3 contains 16 residues. This CDR3 is CASSQAGRTDNEKLFF. CDR3 in DNA: TGTGCCAGCAGCCAGGCGGGACGGACTGATAATGAAAAACTGTTTTTT.

This rearrangement joins TRBV7-9 to TRBJ2-1; TRBD2 aligns across 13 bases. CDR1 is SEHNR, CDR2 FQNEAQ, per germline (reference sequence). The J segment lost 3 bases and the V segment lost 5 bases, leaving 4 bases of the junction unmatched. CDR3 size: 16 residues. The CDR3 spells CASSPTSGRSYNEQFF. CDR3 DNA: TGTGCCAGCAGCCCGACTAGCGGGAGGAGCTACAATGAGCAGTTCTTC.